This TCR beta chain was profiled in a study of shared clonotypes between healthy human individuals. As for the study in general: CD4 naive cells filled three plates per donor, CD4 memory three, CD8 naive two and CD8 memory one.

Caucasian adults living in Nashville, Tennessee, provided all samples. V lost 6 bases and J lost 5, with 11 bases in between. The CDR3 totals 12 residues. The V gene's germline CDR1 is MNHEY and CDR2 SVGAGI. For each subset, genomic DNA was distributed in equal portions over several immunoSEQ plates. Method: immunoSEQ multiplex PCR; TCRdb's copy keeps in-frame clones and lacks some. Of more than 1 million clones in the sample, more than 75% were seen once. The sample taken for sequencing was memory CD4+ T cells from PBMCs. Subset noted: CD45RA-negative fraction. The sequence was obtained from a man between 18 and 35 years old in good health. Some clones in this sample may be carry-over from other donors' samples. V and J are TRBV6-5 and TRBJ2-7, with D unresolved. DNA of the CDR3: TGTGCCAGCAGCCGGTCGAATAACGAGCAGTACTTC. It specifies CASSRSNNEQYF.